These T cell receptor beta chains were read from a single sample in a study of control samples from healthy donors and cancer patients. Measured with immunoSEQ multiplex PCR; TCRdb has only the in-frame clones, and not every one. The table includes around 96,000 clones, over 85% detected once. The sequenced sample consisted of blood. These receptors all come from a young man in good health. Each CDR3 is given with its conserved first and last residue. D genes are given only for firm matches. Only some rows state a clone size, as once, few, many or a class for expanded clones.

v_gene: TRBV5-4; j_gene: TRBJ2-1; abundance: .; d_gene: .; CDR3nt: TGTGCCAGCAGCTTGCCTCGGTACAATGAGCAGTTCTTC; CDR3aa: CASSLPRYNEQFF
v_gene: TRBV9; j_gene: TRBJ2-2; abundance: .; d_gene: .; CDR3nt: TGTGCCAGCAGCGTTTCGGGAGCTATGACGAACACCGGGGAGCTGTTTTTT; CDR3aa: CASSVSGAMTNTGELFF
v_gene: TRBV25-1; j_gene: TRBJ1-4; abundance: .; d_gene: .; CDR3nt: TGTGCCAGCAGAGAGACAGGACCTAATGAAAAACTGTTTTTT; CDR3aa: CASRETGPNEKLFF
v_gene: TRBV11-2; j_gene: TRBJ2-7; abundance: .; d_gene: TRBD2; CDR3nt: TGTGCCAGCAGCTCGCCGGGGGGGGGAGCCGAGCAGTACTTC; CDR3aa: CASSSPGGGAEQYF
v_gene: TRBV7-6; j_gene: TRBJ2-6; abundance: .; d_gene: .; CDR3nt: TGTGCCAGCAGTGATCCTCCCCCGGGGGCCAACGTCCTGACTTTC; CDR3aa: CASSDPPPGANVLTF
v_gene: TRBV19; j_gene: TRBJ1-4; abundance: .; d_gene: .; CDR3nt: TGTGCCAGTAGTAGGAATAAAAAACTGTTTTTT; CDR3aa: CASSRNKKLFF
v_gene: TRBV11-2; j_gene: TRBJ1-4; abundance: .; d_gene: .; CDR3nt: TGTGCCAGCAGCCCCGATAATTTATACAGGGTAAACGAAAAACTGTTTTTT; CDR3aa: CASSPDNLYRVNEKLFF
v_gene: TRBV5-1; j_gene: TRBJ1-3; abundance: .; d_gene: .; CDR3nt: TGCGCCAGCAGCCGGGACTGGAGCTCTGGAAACACCATATATTTT; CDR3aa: CASSRDWSSGNTIYF
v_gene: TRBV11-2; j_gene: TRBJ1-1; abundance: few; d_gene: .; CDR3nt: TGTGCCAGCAGCTTAGGAATCCAGACTGAAGCTTTCTTT; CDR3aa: CASSLGIQTEAFF
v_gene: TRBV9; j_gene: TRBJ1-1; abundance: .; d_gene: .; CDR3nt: TGTGCCAGCAGCCCCCTGGGGGGGCACACTGAAGCTTTCTTT; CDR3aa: CASSPLGGHTEAFF
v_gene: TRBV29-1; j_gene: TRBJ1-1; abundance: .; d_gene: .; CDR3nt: TGCAGCGCCTCCGGGCAGCAAAACACTGAAGCTTTCTTT; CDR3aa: CSASGQQNTEAFF
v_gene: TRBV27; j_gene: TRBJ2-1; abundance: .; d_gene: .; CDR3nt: TGTGCCAGCGGGGGACTTTACAATGAGCAGTTCTTC; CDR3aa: CASGGLYNEQFF
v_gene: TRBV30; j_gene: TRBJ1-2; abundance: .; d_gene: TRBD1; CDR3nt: TGTGCCTGGAGTGTACAGGGGGTTCACACCTTC; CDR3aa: CAWSVQGVHTF
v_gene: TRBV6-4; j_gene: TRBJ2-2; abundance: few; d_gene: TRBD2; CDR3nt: TGTGCCAGCAGTGACGTTCGGGGGGCGAACACCGGGGAGCTGTTTTTT; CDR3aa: CASSDVRGANTGELFF
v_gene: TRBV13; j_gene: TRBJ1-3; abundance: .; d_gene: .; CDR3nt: TGTGCCAGCAGCCGAACCGAGGGCGCTGGAAACACCATATATTTT; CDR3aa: CASSRTEGAGNTIYF
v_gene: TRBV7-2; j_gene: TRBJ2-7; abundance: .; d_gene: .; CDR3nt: TGTGCCAGCAGCTTAGCACACGGGCTCTCCTACGAGCAGTACTTC; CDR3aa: CASSLAHGLSYEQYF
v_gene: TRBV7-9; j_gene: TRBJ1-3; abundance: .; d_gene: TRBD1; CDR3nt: TGTGCCAGCAGCGGCGGGACAGGGGGCTCTGGAAACACCATATATTTT; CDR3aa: CASSGGTGGSGNTIYF
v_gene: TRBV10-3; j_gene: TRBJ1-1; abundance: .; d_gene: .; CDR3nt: TGTGCCATCAGGGGCAGATCGAACACTGAAGCTTTCTTT; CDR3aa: CAIRGRSNTEAFF
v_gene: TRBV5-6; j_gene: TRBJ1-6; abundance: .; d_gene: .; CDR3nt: TGTGCCAGCAGCTTGGCCGGGCAGTATAATTCACCCCTCCACTTT; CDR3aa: CASSLAGQYNSPLHF
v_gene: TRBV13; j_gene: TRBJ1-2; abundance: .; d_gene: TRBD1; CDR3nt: TGTGCCAGCAGCTTAGCCACAGGGGCATCAAACTATGGCTACACCTTC; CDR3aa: CASSLATGASNYGYTF
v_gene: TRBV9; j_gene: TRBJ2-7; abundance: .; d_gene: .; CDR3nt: TGTGCCAGCAGCTCGGGACTCTACGAGCAGTACTTC; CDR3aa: CASSSGLYEQYF
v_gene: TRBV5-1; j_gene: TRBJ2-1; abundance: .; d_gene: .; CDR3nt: TGCGCCAGCAGCTTGCCGGCAGGGATAGACAATGAGCAGTTCTTC; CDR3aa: CASSLPAGIDNEQFF
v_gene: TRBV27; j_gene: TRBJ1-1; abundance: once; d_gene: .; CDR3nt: TGTGCCACCATTCTGCGCTGGGGGCGTACTGAAGCTTTCTTT; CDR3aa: CATILRWGRTEAFF
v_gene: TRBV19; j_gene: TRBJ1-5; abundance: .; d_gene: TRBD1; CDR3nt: TGTGCCAGTAGTATAGATAATCGGGACAGACATAGCAATCAGCCCCAGCATTTT; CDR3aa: CASSIDNRDRHSNQPQHF
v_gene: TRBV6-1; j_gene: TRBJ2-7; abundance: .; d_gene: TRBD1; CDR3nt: TGTGCCAGCAGTGAAGCCCGGACAGGGTTTGGCAGGTACGAGCAGTACTTC; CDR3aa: CASSEARTGFGRYEQYF
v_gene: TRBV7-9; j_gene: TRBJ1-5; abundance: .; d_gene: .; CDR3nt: TGTGCCAGCAGCCGCGGCAATCAGCCCCAGCATTTT; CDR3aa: CASSRGNQPQHF
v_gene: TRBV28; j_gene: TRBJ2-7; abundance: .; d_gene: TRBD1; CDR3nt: TGTGCCAGCCTAATGACAGGGAATTGGTACTTC; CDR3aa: CASLMTGNWYF
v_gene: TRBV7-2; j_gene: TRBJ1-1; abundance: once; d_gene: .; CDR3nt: TGTGCCAGCAGCACCAGACCTGAAGCTTTCTTT; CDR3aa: CASSTRPEAFF
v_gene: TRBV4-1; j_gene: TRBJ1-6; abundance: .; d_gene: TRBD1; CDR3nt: TGCGCCAGCAGCCAGCTGCCCGGGACAGACCATAATTCACCCCTCCACTTT; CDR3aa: CASSQLPGTDHNSPLHF